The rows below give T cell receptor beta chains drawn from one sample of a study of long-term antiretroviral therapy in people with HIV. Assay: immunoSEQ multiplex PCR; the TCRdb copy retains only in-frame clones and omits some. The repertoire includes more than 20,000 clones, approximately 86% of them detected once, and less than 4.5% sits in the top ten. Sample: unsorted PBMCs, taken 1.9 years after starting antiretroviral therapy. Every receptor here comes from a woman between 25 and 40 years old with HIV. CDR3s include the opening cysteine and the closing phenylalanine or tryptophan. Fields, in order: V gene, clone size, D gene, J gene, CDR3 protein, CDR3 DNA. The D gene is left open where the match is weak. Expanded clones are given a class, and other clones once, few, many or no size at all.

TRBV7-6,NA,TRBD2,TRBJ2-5,CASSLDPSGGAKETQYF,TGTGCCAGCAGCTTAGACCCCAGCGGGGGGGCGAAAGAGACCCAGTACTTC
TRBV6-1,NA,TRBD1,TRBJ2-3,CASRGDRVADTQYF,TGTGCCAGCAGGGGGGACAGGGTGGCAGATACGCAGTATTTT
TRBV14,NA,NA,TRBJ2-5,CASSQEQWAGTGTQYF,TGTGCCAGCAGCCAAGAGCAGTGGGCGGGGACCGGGACCCAGTACTTC
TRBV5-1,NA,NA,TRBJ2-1,CASSFGQILYNEQFF,TGCGCCAGCAGCTTCGGACAGATACTCTACAATGAGCAGTTCTTC
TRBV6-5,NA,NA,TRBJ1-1,CASSYMMNTEAFF,TGTGCCAGCAGTTACATGATGAACACTGAAGCTTTCTTT
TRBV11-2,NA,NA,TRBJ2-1,CASSSQGSYNEQFF,TGTGCCAGCAGCTCCCAGGGGTCCTACAATGAGCAGTTCTTC
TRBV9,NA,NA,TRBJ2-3,CASSVATGPVGTDTQYF,TGTGCCAGCAGCGTAGCTACCGGGCCCGTCGGCACAGATACGCAGTATTTT
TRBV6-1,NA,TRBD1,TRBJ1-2,CASRSEGQRYGYTF,TGTGCCAGCAGAAGTGAGGGACAGAGGTATGGCTACACCTTC
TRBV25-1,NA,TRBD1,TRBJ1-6,CATSGTAFNSPLHF,TGTGCCACCTCCGGGACAGCTTTTAATTCACCCCTCCACTTT
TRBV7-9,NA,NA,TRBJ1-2,CASSPVGFFYGYTF,TGTGCCAGCAGTCCAGTCGGGTTTTTCTATGGCTACACCTTC
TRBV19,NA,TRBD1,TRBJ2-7,CASSITGQGMYEQYF,TGTGCCAGTAGTATCACCGGACAGGGGATGTACGAGCAGTACTTC
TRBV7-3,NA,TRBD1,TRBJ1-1,CASTPTGGTEAFF,TGTGCCAGCACCCCGACAGGGGGGACTGAAGCTTTCTTT
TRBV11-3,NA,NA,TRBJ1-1,CASSASGTNTEAFF,TGTGCCAGCAGCGCGTCAGGGACGAACACTGAAGCTTTCTTT
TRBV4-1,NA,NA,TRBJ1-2,CASRNLAGWGYGYTF,TGCGCCAGTAGAAACCTGGCAGGATGGGGCTATGGCTACACCTTC
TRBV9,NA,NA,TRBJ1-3,CASSTRGTSGNTIYF,TGTGCCAGCAGCACTCGTGGGACATCCGGAAACACCATATATTTT
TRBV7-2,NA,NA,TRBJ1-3,CASSLEGSYLSGNTIYF,TGTGCCAGCAGCTTAGAGGGCAGCTACCTTTCCGGAAACACCATATATTTT
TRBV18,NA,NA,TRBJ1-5,CASSPPWGQSNQPQHF,TGTGCCAGCTCACCACCGTGGGGGCAGTCCAATCAGCCCCAGCATTTT
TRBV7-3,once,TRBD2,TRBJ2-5,CASSPRGGGASWETQYF,TGTGCCAGCAGCCCCCGCGGGGGTGGAGCTAGCTGGGAGACCCAGTACTTC
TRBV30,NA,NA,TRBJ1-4,CAWSTGTYEKLFF,TGTGCCTGGAGTACAGGCACTTATGAAAAACTGTTTTTT
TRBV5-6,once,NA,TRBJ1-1,CASSSQLHEAFF,TGTGCCAGCAGCTCTCAGCTCCATGAAGCTTTCTTT
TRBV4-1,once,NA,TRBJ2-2,CASSHEPGELFF,TGCGCCAGCAGCCATGAACCCGGGGAGCTGTTTTTT
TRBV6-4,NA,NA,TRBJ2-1,CASSDWSRSSYNEQFF,TGTGCCAGCAGTGACTGGTCGCGAAGCTCCTACAATGAGCAGTTCTTC
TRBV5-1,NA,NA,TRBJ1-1,CASSLAENTEAFF,TGCGCCAGCAGCTTGGCGGAGAACACTGAAGCTTTCTTT
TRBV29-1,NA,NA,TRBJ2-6,CSVESPGPSSGANVLTF,TGCAGCGTAGAGTCCCCGGGCCCGAGCTCTGGGGCCAACGTCCTGACTTTC
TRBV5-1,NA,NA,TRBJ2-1,CASSLGGASNEQFF,TGCGCCAGCAGCTTAGGGGGGGCCTCGAATGAGCAGTTCTTC
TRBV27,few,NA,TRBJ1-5,CASSSPNQPQHF,TGTGCCAGCAGTTCCCCCAATCAGCCCCAGCATTTT
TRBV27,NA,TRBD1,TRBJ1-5,CASSYRRDRNSNQPQHF,TGTGCCAGCAGTTACCGCCGGGACAGGAATAGCAATCAGCCCCAGCATTTT
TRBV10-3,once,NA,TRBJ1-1,CAISEFLGGNTEAFF,TGTGCCATCAGTGAGTTCTTGGGGGGGAACACTGAAGCTTTCTTT
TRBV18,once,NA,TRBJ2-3,CASSPLTKTGSTDTQYF,TGTGCCAGCTCACCACTCACGAAGACAGGATCCACAGATACGCAGTATTTT
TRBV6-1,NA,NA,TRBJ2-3,CASTKGYADTQYF,TGTGCCAGCACCAAAGGGTACGCAGATACGCAGTATTTT
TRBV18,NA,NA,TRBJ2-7,CASSPLRGSYEQYF,TGTGCCAGCTCACCGCTTCGGGGGTCCTACGAGCAGTACTTC
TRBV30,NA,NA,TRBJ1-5,CAWSEQGNQPQHF,TGTGCCTGGAGTGAGCAGGGAAATCAGCCCCAGCATTTT
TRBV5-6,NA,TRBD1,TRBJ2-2,CASSYGQGIWELFF,TGTGCCAGCAGCTACGGACAGGGTATCTGGGAGCTGTTTTTT
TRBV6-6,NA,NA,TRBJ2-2,CASRPDSRNTGELFF,TGTGCCAGCAGACCTGACAGCCGGAACACCGGGGAGCTGTTTTTT
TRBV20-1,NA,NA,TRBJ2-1,CSANTYNEQFF,TGCAGTGCCAACACCTACAATGAGCAGTTCTTC
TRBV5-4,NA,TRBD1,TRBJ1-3,CASRSGQAGNTIYF,TGTGCCAGCAGGTCGGGACAGGCCGGAAACACCATATATTTT
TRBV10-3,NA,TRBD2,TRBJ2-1,CAISESGLAGGYEQFF,TGTGCCATCAGTGAGTCGGGGCTAGCGGGGGGCTATGAGCAGTTCTTC
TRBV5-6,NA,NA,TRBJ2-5,CASSSAQETQYF,TGTGCCAGCAGCTCGGCCCAAGAGACCCAGTACTTC
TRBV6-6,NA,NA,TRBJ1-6,CASSSRPLGNSPLHF,TGTGCCAGCAGCTCCCGGCCGTTAGGTAATTCACCCCTCCACTTT
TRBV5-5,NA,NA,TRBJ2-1,CASSLMSSYNEQFF,TGTGCCAGCAGCTTAATGAGTTCCTACAATGAGCAGTTCTTC
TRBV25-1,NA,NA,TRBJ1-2,CASRAPGGWGGYTF,TGTGCCAGCAGGGCACCGGGGGGGTGGGGTGGCTACACCTTC
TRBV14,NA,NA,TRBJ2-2,CASSQDIGSIAGELFF,TGTGCCAGCAGCCAAGATATAGGATCGATAGCCGGGGAGCTGTTTTTT
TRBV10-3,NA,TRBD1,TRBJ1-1,CAITVGQGNTEAFF,TGTGCCATCACCGTGGGACAGGGGAACACTGAAGCTTTCTTT
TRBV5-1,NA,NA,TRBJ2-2,CASSLASGITGELFF,TGCGCCAGCAGCTTGGCCAGCGGAATAACCGGGGAGCTGTTTTTT
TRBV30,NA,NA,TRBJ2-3,CASRTGATDTQYF,TGTGCCTCGAGAACGGGGGCCACAGATACGCAGTATTTT
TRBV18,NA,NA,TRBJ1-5,CASSSGQYNQPQHF,TGTGCCAGCTCATCTGGACAGTACAATCAGCCCCAGCATTTT
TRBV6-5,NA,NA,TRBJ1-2,CASSYGSSGYGYTF,TGTGCCAGCAGTTATGGCAGCTCCGGTTATGGCTACACCTTC
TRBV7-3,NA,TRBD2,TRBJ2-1,CASSSGLAGGPFYNEQFF,TGTGCCAGCAGCTCGGGACTAGCGGGGGGGCCTTTCTACAATGAGCAGTTCTTC
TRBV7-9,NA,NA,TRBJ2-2,CASSPFGANTGELFF,TGTGCCAGCAGCCCCTTCGGGGCAAACACCGGGGAGCTGTTTTTT
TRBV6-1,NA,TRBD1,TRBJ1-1,CASRGQALGSTEAFF,TGTGCCAGCAGAGGACAGGCTCTAGGGAGCACTGAAGCTTTCTTT
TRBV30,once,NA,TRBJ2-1,CAWSRGFYNEQFF,TGTGCCTGGAGTAGGGGGTTTTACAATGAGCAGTTCTTC
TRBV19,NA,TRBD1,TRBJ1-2,CASSTDRGNYGYTF,TGTGCCAGTAGTACTGACAGGGGTAACTATGGCTACACCTTC
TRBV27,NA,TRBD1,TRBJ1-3,CASSKTGGEDTIYF,TGTGCCAGCAGTAAAACAGGGGGCGAAGACACCATATATTTT